This T cell receptor beta chain comes out of a study of T-cell reconstitution after alpha-beta-depleted transplantation in children. Study-wide findings and caveats: Some patients showed high day-60 TCRbeta diversity, which derived from surviving recipient T cells and thymic progenitors.

The authors prepared the TCRbeta library with unique molecular identifiers. Each CDR3 protein gets one entry after TCRdb re-called the PCR reads with MiXCR. In the table there are about 500,000 distinct CDR3 sequences, approximately 10% of which are singletons. The table lists this clonotype with a few counts. Its matching antigen is unknown. The receptor comes from a female patient aged 2-9 years who had a stem cell transplant for aplastic anemia, so the T cells may come from the graft donor. The source material was PBMCs, mostly from graft donor cells, sampled 180 days after TCRalphabeta/CD19-depleted stem cell transplant.

CDR3 protein: CASSKGRGLQGYGYTF. The CDR3 coding sequence is TGTGCCAGCAGCAAAGGACGCGGATTACAGGGGTATGGCTACACCTTC. J is TRBJ1-2 and V is TRBV21-1; the table's D call, TRBD1, has no DNA check behind it. TRBV21-1 is annotated as a pseudogene. The CDR3 runs to 16 residues.